These 8 T cell receptor beta chains were sequenced from one sample in a study of shared clonotypes between healthy human individuals. Clones were read by immunoSEQ multiplex PCR, and TCRdb kept only the in-frame ones, dropping some. The sample holds 1,100,000 or so clones, roughly 74% seen once. Sequencing was performed on memory CD4+ T cells from PBMCs. Specified subset: CD45RA-negative fraction. These receptor sequences come from a man in his late teens or twenties in good health. Some clones in this sample may be carry-over from other donors' samples.

The chain carries TRBV27 and TRBJ1-6; D is unclear. The CDR3 has 13 residues. CDR1 MNHEY and CDR2 SMNVEV come from the germline V gene (reference sequence). The ends were cut back, 3 bases at V and 8 bases at J, with 8 bases in the middle. The DNA of the CDR3 is TGTGCCAGCAGTTTCGGGGTCGATTCACCCCTCCACTTT. Amino acid sequence: CASSFGVDSPLHF.

In this sample, this clone turned up once. The rearrangement uses TRBV7-8 and TRBJ2-7, with 14 nucleotides matching TRBD2. Germline CDR1 SGHVS, CDR2 FQNEAQ. With V trimmed by 5 bases and J by 5 bases, 5 bases remained unmatched. The CDR3 is made up of 15 amino acids. CDR3 DNA sequence: TGTGCCAGCAGCCTGGGACTAGCGGGAGCTCACGAGCAGTACTTC. Amino acids: CASSLGLAGAHEQYF.

The rearrangement uses TRBV27 and TRBJ1-6; perhaps TRBD1 as D (6 bases). With 7 bases removed from V and 6 bases from J, the gap between germline ends came to 13 bases. Germline-derived CDR1 and CDR2 are MNHEY and SMNVEV (reference sequence). There are 14 residues in the CDR3. In DNA, the CDR3 is TGTGCCAGCAAGGTTGGCAGGGGTAATTCACCCCTCCACTTT. It encodes CASKVGRGNSPLHF.

V and J are TRBV6-1 and TRBJ2-1; D gene unclear. The CDR3 sequence is 14 residues long. V lost 7 bases and J lost 6, with 16 bases in between. Germline-derived CDR1 and CDR2 are MNHNS and SASEGT. The CDR3 protein is CASTGRLASNEQFF. The CDR3 DNA is TGTGCCAGCACCGGACGGTTAGCTAGCAATGAGCAGTTCTTC.

The rearrangement joins TRBV2 to TRBJ2-5; the match to TRBD2 covers 10 bases. The germline V gene has CDR1 SNHLY and CDR2 FYNNEI. The CDR3 is made up of 15 amino acids. The V and J ends lost 1 base and 5 bases, in that order; junction bases with no gene match: 4. CDR3 loop: CASSEETSGRETQYF. The CDR3 DNA reads as TGTGCCAGCAGTGAAGAGACTAGCGGGCGGGAGACCCAGTACTTC.

The rearrangement uses TRBV30 and TRBJ2-3; no clear D gene. This CDR3 spans 15 amino acids. CDR1 GTSNPN and CDR2 SVGIG come from the germline V gene (reference sequence). The ends were cut back, 6 bases at V and 1 base at J, with 17 bases in the middle. The DNA for the CDR3 is TGTGCCTGCTCCCCAGGAGCTGCCCGCACAGATACGCAGTATTTT. Residues: CACSPGAARTDTQYF.

The CDR3 region is CASSGRTGVQEQYF. The CDR3 nucleotides are TGTGCCAGCAGTGGAAGGACAGGGGTTCAGGAGCAGTACTTC. V is TRBV6-1 and J is TRBJ2-7, with TRBD1 matching 9 bases. The V segment lost 4 bases and the J segment 7 bases; nucleotides outside the gene matches: 8. The V gene's germline CDR1 is MNHNS and CDR2 SASEGT. The CDR3 loop spans 14 amino acids.

The chain recombines TRBV18 with TRBJ2-1, with 10 bases that match TRBD2. With V trimmed by 4 bases and J by 9 bases, 9 bases remained unmatched. The CDR3 runs 15 residues. Per the germline V gene, CDR1 is KGHSH and CDR2 is LQKENI. The CDR3 is CASSLASGSRGEQFF. As DNA, the CDR3 is TGTGCCAGCTCACTTGCTAGCGGGAGTAGGGGTGAGCAGTTCTTC.